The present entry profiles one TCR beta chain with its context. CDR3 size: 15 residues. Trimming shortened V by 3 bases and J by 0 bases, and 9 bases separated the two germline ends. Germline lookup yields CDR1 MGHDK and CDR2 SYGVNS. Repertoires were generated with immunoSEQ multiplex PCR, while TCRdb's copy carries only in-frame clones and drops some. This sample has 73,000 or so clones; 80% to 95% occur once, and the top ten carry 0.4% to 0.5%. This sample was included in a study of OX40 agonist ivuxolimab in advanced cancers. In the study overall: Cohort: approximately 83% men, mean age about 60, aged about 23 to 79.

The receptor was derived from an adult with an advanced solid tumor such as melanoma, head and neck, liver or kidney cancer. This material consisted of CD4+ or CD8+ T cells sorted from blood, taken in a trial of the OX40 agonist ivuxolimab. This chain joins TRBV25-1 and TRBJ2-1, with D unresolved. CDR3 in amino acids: CASSDSPFSYNEQFF. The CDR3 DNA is TGTGCCAGCAGTGACTCGCCCTTCTCCTACAATGAGCAGTTCTTC.